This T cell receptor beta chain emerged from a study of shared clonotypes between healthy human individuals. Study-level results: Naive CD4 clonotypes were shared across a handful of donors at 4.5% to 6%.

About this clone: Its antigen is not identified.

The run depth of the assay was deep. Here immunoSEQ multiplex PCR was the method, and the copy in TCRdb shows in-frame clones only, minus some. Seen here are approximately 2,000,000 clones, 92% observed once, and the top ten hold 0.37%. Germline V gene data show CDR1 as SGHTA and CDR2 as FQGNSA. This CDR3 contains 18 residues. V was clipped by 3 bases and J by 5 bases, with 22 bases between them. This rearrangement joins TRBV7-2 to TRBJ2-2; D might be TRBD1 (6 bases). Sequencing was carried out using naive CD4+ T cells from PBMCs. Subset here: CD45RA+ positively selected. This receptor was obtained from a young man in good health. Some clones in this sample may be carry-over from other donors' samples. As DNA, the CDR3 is TGTGCCAGCAGCTTCCTAAGGGGCAGGGGTGGGGAGACCGGGGAGCTGTTTTTT. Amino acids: CASSFLRGRGGETGELFF.